The clone carrying this T cell receptor (beta chain) came up once. Its antigen remains unknown. Sequencing was performed with immunoSEQ multiplex PCR; in TCRdb, only in-frame clones are kept and a portion is missing. The data contain around 13,000 clones, around 68% of them singletons. The data were taken from a study of tumor-infiltrating lymphocytes in localized non-small cell lung cancer. The overall study: The cohort mixed smokers and never-smokers, several histologies, and some post-neoadjuvant-chemotherapy samples.

General study results and limits: Compared with uninvolved lung, tumors showed higher T cell infiltration by TCRbeta sequencing. Not all patients were TCR sequenced, owing to tissue quantity. Different pieces of the same tissue went to different assays, confounding technical variation with intratumor heterogeneity.

This TCR came from a human donor with non-small cell lung cancer. The sample taken for sequencing was uninvolved lung tissue not adjacent to the tumor.

The CDR3 region has the DNA TGTGCCAGCAGTCTATACGGGAACACTGAAGCTTTCTTT. Protein product: CASSLYGNTEAFF. The rearrangement uses TRBV6-4 and TRBJ1-1, with no clear D. The CDR3 contains 13 residues. The germline V and J ends were trimmed by 5 bases and 1 base, with 8 bases remaining between them. In germline, CDR1 is MRHNA, CDR2 SNTAGT.